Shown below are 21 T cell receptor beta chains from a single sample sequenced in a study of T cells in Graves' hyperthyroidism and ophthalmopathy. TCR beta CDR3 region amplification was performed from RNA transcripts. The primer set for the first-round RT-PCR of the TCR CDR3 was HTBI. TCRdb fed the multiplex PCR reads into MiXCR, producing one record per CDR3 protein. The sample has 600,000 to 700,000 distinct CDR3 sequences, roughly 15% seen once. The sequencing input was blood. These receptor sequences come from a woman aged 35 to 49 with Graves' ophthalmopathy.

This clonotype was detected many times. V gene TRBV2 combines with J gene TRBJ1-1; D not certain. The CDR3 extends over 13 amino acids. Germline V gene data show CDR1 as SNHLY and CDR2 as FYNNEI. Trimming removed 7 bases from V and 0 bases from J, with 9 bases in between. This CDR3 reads CASNTLMNTEAFF. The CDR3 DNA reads TGTGCCAGCAATACTCTCATGAACACTGAAGCTTTCTTT. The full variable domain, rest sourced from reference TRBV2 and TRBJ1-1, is EPEVTQTPSHQVTQMGQEVILRCVPISNHLYFYWYRQILGQKVEFLVSFYNNEISEKSEIFDDQFSVERPDGSNFTLKIRSTKLEDSAMYFCASNTLMNTEAFFGQGTRLTVV.

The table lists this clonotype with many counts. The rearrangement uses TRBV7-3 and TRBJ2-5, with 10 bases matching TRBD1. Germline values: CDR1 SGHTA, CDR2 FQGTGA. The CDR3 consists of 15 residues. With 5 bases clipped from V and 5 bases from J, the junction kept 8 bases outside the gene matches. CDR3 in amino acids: CASSLTGTGVETQYF. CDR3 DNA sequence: TGTGCCAGCAGCCTGACCGGGACAGGGGTTGAGACCCAGTACTTC.

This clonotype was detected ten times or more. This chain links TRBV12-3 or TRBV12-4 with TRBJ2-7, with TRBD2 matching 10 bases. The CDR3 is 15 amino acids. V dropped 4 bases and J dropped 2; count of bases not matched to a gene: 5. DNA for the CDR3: TGTGCCAGCAGTTGGAGAAGCGGGAGGGCCTACGAGCAGTACTTC. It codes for CASSWRSGRAYEQYF.

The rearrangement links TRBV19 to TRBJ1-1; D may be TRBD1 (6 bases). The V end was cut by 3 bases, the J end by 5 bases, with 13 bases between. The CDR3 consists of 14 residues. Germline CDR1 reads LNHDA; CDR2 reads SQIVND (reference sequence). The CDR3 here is CASSIGGGWTEAFF. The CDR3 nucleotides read TGTGCCAGTAGTATTGGCGGGGGCTGGACTGAAGCTTTCTTT.

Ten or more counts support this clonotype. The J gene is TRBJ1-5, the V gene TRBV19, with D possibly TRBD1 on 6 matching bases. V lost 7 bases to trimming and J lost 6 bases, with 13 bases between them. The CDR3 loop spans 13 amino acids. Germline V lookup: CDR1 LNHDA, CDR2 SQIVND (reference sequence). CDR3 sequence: CASTQGVGQPQHF. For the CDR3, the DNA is TGTGCCAGTACACAGGGAGTCGGTCAGCCCCAGCATTTT. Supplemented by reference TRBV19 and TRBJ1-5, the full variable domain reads DGGITQSPKYLFRKEGQNVTLSCEQNLNHDAMYWYRQDPGQGLRLIYYSQIVNDFQKGDIAEGYSVSREKKESFPLTVTSAQKNPTAFYLCASTQGVGQPQHFGDGTRLSIL.

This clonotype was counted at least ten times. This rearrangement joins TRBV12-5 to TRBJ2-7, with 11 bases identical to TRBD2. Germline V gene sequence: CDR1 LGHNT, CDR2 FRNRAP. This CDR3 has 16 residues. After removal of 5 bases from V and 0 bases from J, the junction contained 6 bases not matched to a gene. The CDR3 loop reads CASGPGTSGTSYEQYF. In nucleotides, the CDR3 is TGTGCTAGTGGTCCAGGGACTAGCGGCACCTCCTACGAGCAGTACTTC.

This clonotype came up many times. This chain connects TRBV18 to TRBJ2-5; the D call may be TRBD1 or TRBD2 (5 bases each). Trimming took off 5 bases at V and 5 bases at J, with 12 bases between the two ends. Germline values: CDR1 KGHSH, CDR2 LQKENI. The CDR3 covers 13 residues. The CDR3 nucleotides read TGTGCCAGCTCAAGGGACGAGAGGGAGACCCAGTACTTC. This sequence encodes CASSRDERETQYF. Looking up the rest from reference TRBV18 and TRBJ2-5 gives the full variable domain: NAGVMQNPRHLVRRRGQEARLRCSPMKGHSHVYWYRQLPEEGLKFMVYLQKENIIDESGMPKERFSAEFPKEGPSILRIQQVVRGDSAAYFCASSRDERETQYFGPGTRLLVL.

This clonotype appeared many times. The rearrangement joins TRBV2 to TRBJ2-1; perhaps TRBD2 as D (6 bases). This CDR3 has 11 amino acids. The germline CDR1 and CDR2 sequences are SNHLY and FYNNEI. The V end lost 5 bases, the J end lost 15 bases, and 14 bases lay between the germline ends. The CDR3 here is CASSTSLRPFF. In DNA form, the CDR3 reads TGTGCCAGCAGTACTAGCCTCCGTCCGTTCTTC.

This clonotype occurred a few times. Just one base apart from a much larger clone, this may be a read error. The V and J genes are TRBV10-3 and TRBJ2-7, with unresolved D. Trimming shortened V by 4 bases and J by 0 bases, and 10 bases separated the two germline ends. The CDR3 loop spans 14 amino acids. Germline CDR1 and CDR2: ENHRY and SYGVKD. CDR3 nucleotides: TGTGCCATCAGTGGGAGCAGGATCTCCTACGAGCAGTACTTC. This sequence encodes CAISGSRISYEQYF.

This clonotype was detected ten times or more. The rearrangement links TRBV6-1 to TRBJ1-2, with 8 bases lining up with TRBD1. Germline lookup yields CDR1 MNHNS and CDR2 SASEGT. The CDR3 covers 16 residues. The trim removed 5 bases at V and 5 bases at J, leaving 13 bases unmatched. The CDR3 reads CASSPLGQGRLYGYTF. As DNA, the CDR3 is TGTGCCAGCAGTCCTCTAGGACAGGGAAGATTATATGGCTACACCTTC.

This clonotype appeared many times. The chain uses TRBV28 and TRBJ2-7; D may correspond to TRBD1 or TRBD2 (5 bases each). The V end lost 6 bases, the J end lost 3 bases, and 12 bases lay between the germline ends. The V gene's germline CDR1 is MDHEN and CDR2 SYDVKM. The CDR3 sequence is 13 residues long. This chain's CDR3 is CASSSGPYYEQYF. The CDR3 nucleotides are TGTGCCAGCAGCTCGGGACCCTACTACGAGCAGTACTTC. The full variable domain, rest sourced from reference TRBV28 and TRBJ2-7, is DVKVTQSSRYLVKRTGEKVFLECVQDMDHENMFWYRQDPGLGLRLIYFSYDVKMKEKGDIPEGYSVSREKKERFSLILESASTNQTSMYLCASSSGPYYEQYFGPGTRLTVT.

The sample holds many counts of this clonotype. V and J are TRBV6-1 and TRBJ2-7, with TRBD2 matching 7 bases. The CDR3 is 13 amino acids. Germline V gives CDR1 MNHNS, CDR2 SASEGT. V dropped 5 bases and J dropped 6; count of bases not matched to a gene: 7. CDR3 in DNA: TGTGCCAGCAGTCTCAAACCGGGGGGCGAGCAGTACTTC. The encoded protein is CASSLKPGGEQYF.

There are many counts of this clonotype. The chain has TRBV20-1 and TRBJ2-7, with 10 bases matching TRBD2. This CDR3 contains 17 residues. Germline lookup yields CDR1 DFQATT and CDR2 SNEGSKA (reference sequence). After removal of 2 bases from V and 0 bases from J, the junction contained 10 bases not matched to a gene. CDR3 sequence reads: CSARLAGAPLSSYEQYF. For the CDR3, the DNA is TGCAGTGCTAGACTAGCGGGAGCTCCTCTTAGCTCCTACGAGCAGTACTTC.

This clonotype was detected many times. The CDR3 DNA reads TGTGCCAGCACCATGGGACGGATCTCCTACAATGAGCAGTTCTTC. Encoded protein: CASTMGRISYNEQFF. J is TRBJ2-1 and V is TRBV2; D tentatively reads TRBD1 or TRBD2 (5 bases each). The CDR3 contains 15 residues. Trimming took off 7 bases at V and 0 bases at J, with 13 bases between the two ends. Germline V gene sequence: CDR1 SNHLY, CDR2 FYNNEI.

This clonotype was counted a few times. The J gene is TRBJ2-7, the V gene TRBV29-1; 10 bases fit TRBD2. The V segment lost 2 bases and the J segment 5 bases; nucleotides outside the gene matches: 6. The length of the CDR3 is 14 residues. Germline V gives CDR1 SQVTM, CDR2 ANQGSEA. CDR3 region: CSVESLAGVHEQYF. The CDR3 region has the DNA TGCAGCGTTGAAAGCCTAGCGGGAGTGCACGAGCAGTACTTC.

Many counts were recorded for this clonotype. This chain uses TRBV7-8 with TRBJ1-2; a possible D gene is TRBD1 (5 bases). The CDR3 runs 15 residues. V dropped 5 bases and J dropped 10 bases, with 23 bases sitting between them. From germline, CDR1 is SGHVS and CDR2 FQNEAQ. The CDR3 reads CASSPPGTPLTYYTF. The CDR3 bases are TGTGCCAGCAGCCCACCCGGGACTCCCCTGACCTACTACACCTTC.

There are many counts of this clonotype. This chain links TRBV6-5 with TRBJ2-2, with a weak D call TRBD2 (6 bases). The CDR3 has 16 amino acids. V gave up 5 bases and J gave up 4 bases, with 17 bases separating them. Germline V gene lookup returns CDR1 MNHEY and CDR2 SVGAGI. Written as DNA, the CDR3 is TGTGCCAGCAGTCCCTCGGGGACTTCGAGCACCGGGGAGCTGTTTTTT. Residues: CASSPSGTSSTGELFF.

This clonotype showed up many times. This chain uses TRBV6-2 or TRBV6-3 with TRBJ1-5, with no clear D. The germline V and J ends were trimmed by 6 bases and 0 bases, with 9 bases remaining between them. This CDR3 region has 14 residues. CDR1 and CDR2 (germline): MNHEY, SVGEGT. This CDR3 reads CASSPVLSNQPQHF. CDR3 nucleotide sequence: TGTGCCAGCAGCCCAGTCCTTAGCAATCAGCCCCAGCATTTT.

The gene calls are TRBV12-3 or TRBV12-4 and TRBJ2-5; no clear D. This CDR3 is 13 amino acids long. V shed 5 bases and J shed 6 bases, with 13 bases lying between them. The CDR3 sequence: CASSLFSEKTQYF. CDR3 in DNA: TGTGCCAGCAGTCTCTTCTCGGAGAAGACCCAGTACTTC.

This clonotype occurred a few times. The CDR3 DNA reads TGTGCCAGCAGTCACAACCGGGACAGGCTCCGGTGGACCGGGGAGCTGTTTTTT. Its translation: CASSHNRDRLRWTGELFF. The rearrangement links TRBV6-2 or TRBV6-3 to TRBJ2-2; 8 bases are a match to TRBD1. Germline V lookup: CDR1 MNHEY, CDR2 SVGEGT. The ends lost 5 bases at V and 5 bases at J; junction bases unmatched: 16. This CDR3 has 18 amino acids.

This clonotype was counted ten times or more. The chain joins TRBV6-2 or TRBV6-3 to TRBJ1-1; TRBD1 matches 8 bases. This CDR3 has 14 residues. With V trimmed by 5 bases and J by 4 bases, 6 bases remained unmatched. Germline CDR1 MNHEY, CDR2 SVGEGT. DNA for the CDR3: TGTGCCAGCAGTCTCCGGACAGGGAGCACTGAAGCTTTCTTT. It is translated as CASSLRTGSTEAFF.